Listed here is a single TCR beta chain. Germline V gives CDR1 SEHNR, CDR2 FQNEAQ (reference sequence). With 0 bases clipped from V and 16 bases from J, the junction kept 6 bases outside the gene matches. The CDR3 spans 14 residues. Produced via immunoSEQ multiplex PCR; TCRdb's table is partial and in-frame only. The repertoire has approximately 480,000 clones, 75% to 90% of them found once; the top ten carry roughly 0.84%. The data derive from a study of blood T cell repertoires in COVID-19. The V call is TRBV7-9, the J call TRBJ2-1; 13 bases align to TRBD2. The source material was peripheral blood. The source is a young man with COVID-19, enrolled during active disease. The CDR3 spells CASSLALAGGVYFF. CDR3 sequence (DNA): TGTGCCAGCAGCTTAGCACTAGCGGGAGGGGTTTACTTCTTC.